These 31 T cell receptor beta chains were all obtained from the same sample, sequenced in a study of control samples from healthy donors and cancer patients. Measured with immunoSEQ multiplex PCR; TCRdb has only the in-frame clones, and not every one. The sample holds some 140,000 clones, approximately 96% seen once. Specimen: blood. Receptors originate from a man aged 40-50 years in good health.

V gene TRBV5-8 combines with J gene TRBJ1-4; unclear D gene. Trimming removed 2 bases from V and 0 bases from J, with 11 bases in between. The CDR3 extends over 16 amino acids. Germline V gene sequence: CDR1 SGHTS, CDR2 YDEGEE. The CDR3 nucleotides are TGTGCCAGCAGCTTTTCTGTAGTTGCAACTAATGAAAAACTGTTTTTT. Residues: CASSFSVVATNEKLFF. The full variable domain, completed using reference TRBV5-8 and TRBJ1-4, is EAGVTQSPTHLIKTRGQQATLRCSPISGHTSVYWYQQALGLGLQFLLWYDEGEERNRGNFPPRFSGRQFPNYSSELNVNALELEDSALYLCASSFSVVATNEKLFFGSGTQLSVL.

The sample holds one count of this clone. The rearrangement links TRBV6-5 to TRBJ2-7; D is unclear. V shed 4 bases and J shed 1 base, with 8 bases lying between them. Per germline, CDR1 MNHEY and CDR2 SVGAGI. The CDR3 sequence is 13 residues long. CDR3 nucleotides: TGTGCCAGCAGTTCTTCCCAATCCTACGAGCAGTACTTC. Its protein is CASSSSQSYEQYF.

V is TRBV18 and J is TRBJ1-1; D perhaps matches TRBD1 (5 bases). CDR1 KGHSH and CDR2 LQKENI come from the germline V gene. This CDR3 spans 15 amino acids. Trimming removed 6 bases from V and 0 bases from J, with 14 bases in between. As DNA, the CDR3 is TGTGCCAGCTCCCATAGGGGCGCCTTGAACACTGAAGCTTTCTTT. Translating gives CASSHRGALNTEAFF.

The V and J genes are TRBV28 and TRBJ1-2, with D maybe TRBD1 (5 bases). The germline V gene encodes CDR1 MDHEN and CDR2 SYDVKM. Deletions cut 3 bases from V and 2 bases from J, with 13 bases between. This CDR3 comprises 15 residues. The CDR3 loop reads CASSFRGQGNYGYTF. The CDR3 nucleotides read TGTGCCAGCAGTTTTCGAGGGCAGGGAAACTATGGCTACACCTTC.

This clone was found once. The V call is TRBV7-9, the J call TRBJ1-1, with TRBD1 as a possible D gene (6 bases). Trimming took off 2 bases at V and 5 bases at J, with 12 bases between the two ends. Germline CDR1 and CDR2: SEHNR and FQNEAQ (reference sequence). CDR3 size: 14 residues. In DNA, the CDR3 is TGTGCCAGCAGCTTACCTACAGGGTGGACTGAAGCTTTCTTT. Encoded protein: CASSLPTGWTEAFF.

CDR3 region: CASSEGNGAGQPQHF. CDR3 in DNA: TGTGCCAGCAGTGAAGGGAATGGGGCCGGTCAGCCCCAGCATTTT. The gene calls are TRBV6-1 and TRBJ1-5; tentatively, D is TRBD1 (5 bases). Germline-derived CDR1 and CDR2 are MNHNS and SASEGT. This CDR3 contains 15 residues. The V end was cut by 1 base, the J end by 6 bases, with 13 bases between.

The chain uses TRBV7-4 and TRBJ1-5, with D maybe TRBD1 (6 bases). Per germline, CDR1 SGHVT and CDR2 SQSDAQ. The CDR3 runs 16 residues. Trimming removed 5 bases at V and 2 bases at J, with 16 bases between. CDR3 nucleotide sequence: TGTGCCAGCAGCCACCCCAGGGGTGTGGGCAATCAGCCCCAGCATTTT. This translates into CASSHPRGVGNQPQHF.

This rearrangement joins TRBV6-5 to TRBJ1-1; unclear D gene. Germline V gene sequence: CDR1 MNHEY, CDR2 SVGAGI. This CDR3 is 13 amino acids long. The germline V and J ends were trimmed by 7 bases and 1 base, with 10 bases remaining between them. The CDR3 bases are TGTGCCAGCAATCCGTGGGGGAACACTGAAGCTTTCTTT. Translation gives CASNPWGNTEAFF.

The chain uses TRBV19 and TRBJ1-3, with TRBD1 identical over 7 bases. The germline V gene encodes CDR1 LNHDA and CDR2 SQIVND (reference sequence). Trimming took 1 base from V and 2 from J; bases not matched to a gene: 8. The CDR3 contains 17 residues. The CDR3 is CASSIARRGTAGNTIYF. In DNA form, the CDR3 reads TGTGCCAGTAGTATAGCCCGTCGGGGGACAGCTGGAAACACCATATATTTT.

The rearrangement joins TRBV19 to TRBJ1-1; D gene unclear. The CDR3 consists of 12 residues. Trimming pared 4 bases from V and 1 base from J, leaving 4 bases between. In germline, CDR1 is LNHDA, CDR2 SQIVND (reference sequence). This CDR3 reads CASSSQNTEAFF. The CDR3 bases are TGTGCCAGTAGTAGTCAGAACACTGAAGCTTTCTTT.

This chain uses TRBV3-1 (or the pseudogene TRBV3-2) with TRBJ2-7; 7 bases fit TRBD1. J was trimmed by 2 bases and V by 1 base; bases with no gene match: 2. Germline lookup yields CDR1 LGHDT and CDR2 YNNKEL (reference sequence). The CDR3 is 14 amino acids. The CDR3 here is CASSQAGTAYEQYF. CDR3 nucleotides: TGTGCCAGCAGCCAAGCTGGGACAGCCTACGAGCAGTACTTC.

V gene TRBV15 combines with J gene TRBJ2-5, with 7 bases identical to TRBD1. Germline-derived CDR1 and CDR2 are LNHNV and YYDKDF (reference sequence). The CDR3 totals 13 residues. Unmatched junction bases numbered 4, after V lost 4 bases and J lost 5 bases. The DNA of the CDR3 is TGTGCCACCAGCATCAGGGGGTACGAGACCCAGTACTTC. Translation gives CATSIRGYETQYF.

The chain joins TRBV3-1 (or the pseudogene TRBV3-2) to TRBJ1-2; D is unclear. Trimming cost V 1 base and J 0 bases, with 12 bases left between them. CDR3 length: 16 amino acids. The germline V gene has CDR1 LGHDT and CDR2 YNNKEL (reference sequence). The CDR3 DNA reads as TGTGCCAGCAGCCAAGCTGGGGAGGGCTCTAACTATGGCTACACCTTC. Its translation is CASSQAGEGSNYGYTF.

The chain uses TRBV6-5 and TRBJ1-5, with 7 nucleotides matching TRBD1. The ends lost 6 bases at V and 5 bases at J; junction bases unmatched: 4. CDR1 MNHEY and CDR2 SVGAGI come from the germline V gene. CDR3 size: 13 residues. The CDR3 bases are TGTGCCAGCAGGACCGGGACAGATCAGCCCCAGCATTTT. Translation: CASRTGTDQPQHF.

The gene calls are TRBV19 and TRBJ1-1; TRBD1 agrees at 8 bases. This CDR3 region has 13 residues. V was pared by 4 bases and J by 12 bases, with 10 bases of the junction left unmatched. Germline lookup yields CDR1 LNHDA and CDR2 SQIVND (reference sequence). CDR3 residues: CASSTHVTGGTFF. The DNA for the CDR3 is TGTGCCAGTAGTACCCACGTAACAGGGGGAACTTTCTTT.

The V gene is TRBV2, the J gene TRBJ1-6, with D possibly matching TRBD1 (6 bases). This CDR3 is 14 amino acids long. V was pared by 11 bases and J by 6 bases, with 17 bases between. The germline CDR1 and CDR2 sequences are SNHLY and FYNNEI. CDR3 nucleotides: TGTGCCGTAGAACAGGGAAGAGCTAATTCACCCCTCCACTTT. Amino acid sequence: CAVEQGRANSPLHF. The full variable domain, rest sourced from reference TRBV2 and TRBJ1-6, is EPEVTQTPSHQVTQMGQEVILRCVPISNHLYFYWYRQILGQKVEFLVSFYNNEISEKSEIFDDQFSVERPDGSNFTLKIRSTKLEDSAMYFCAVEQGRANSPLHFGNGTRLTVT.

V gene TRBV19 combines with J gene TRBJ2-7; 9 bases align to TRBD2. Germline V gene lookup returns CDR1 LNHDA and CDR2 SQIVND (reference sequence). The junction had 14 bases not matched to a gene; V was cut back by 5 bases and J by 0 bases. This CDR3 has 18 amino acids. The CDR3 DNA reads TGTGCCAGTAGTTACGCCGGGACTAGCCTTCCGAGCTCCTACGAGCAGTACTTC. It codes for CASSYAGTSLPSSYEQYF.

CDR3 sequence reads: CASSDTVVQPQHF. The CDR3 region has the DNA TGCGCCAGCAGTGATACCGTCGTACAGCCCCAGCATTTT. The chain recombines TRBV10-2 with TRBJ1-5, with D hard to call. This CDR3 region has 13 residues. The germline V gene encodes CDR1 WSHSY and CDR2 SAAADI. Trimming left V 3 bases short and J 7 bases short, with 10 bases between.

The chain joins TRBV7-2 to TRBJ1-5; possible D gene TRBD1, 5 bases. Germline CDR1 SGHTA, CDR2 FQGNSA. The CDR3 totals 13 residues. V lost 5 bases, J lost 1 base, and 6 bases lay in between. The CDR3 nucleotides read TGTGCCAGCAGCCGGGACAGCAATCAGCCCCAGCATTTT. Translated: CASSRDSNQPQHF.

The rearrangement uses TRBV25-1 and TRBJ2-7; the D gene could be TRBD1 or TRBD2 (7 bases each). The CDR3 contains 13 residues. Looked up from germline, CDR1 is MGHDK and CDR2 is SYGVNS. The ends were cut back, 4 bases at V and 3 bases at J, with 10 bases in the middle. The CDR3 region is CASSAGGDYEQYF. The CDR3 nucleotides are TGTGCCAGCAGTGCAGGGGGGGACTACGAGCAGTACTTC.

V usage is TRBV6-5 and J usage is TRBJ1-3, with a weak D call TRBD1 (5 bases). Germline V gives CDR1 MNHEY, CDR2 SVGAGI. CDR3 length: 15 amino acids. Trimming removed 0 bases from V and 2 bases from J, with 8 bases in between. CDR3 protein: CASSYSTGPGNTIYF. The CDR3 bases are TGTGCCAGCAGTTACTCGACGGGACCTGGAAACACCATATATTTT.

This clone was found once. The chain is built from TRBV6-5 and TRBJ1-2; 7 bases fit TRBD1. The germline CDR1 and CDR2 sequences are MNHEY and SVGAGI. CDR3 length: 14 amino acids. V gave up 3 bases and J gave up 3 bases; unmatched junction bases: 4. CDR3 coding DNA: TGTGCCAGCAGTTATAGACAGGGATACTATGGCTACACCTTC. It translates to CASSYRQGYYGYTF.

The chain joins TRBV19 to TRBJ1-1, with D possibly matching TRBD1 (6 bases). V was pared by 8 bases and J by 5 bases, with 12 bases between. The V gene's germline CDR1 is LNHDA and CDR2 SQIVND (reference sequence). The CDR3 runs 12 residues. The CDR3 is CASRHRATEAFF. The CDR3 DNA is TGTGCCAGTCGACACAGGGCGACTGAAGCTTTCTTT. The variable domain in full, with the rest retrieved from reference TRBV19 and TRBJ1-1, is DGGITQSPKYLFRKEGQNVTLSCEQNLNHDAMYWYRQDPGQGLRLIYYSQIVNDFQKGDIAEGYSVSREKKESFPLTVTSAQKNPTAFYLCASRHRATEAFFGQGTRLTVV.

This chain's CDR3 is CASSHQGANTEAFF. CDR3 nucleotides: TGTGCCAGTAGCCACCAGGGTGCGAACACTGAAGCTTTCTTT. This chain links TRBV19 with TRBJ1-1; a weak D match, TRBD1 (5 bases). Trimming took off 6 bases at V and 1 base at J, with 12 bases between the two ends. This CDR3 is built from 14 residues. The V gene's germline CDR1 is LNHDA and CDR2 SQIVND (reference sequence).

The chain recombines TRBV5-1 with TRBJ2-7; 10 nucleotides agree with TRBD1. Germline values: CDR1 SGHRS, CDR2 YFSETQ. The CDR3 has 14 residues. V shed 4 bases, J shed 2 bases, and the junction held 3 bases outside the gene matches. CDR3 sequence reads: CASSGQGGTYEQYF. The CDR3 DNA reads TGCGCCAGCAGCGGACAGGGGGGCACCTACGAGCAGTACTTC. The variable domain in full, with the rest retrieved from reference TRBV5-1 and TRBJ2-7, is KAGVTQTPRYLIKTRGQQVTLSCSPISGHRSVSWYQQTPGQGLQFLFEYFSETQRNKGNFPGRFSGRQFSNSRSEMNVSTLELGDSALYLCASSGQGGTYEQYFGPGTRLTVT.

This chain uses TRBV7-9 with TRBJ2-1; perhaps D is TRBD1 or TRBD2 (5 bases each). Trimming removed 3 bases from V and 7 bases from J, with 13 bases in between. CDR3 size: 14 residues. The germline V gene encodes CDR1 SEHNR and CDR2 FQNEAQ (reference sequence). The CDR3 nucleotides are TGTGCCAGCAGCTTGGGCGGTGAGGGGAATGAGCAGTTCTTC. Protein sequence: CASSLGGEGNEQFF.

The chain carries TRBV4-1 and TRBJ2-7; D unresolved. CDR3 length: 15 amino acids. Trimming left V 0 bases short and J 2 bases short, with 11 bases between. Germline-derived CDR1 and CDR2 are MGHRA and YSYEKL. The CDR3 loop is CASSQELRETYEQYF. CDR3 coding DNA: TGCGCCAGCAGCCAAGAACTGCGTGAGACCTACGAGCAGTACTTC.

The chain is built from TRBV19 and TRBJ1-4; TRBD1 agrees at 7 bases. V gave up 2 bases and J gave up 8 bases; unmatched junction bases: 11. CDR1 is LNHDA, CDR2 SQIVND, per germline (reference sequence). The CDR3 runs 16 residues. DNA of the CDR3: TGTGCCAGTAGTATATCAATGGACAGGATGGACGAAAAACTGTTTTTT. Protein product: CASSISMDRMDEKLFF.

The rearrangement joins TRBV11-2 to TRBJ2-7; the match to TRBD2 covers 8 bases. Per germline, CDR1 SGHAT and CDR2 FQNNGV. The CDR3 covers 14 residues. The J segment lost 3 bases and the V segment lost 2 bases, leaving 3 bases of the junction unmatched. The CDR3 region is CASSLLAGIYEQYF. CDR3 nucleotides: TGTGCCAGCAGCTTACTAGCGGGCATCTACGAGCAGTACTTC. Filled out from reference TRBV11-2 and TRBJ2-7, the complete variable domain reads EAGVAQSPRYKIIEKRQSVAFWCNPISGHATLYWYQQILGQGPKLLIQFQNNGVVDDSQLPKDRFSAERLKGVDSTLKIQPAKLEDSAVYLCASSLLAGIYEQYFGPGTRLTVT.

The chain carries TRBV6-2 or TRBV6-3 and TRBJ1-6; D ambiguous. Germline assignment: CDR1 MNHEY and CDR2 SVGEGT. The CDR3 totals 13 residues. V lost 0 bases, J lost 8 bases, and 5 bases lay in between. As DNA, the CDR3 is TGTGCCAGCAGTTACTCAATGGATTCACCCCTCCACTTT. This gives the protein CASSYSMDSPLHF.

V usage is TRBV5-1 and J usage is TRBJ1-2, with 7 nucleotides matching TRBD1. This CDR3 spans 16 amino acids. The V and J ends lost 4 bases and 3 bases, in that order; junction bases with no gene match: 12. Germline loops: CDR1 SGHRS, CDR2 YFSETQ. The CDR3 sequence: CASSTHPGGLDYGYTF. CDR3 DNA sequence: TGCGCCAGCAGCACACATCCAGGGGGGTTGGACTATGGCTACACCTTC.